These 29 T cell receptor beta chains originate from one sample sequenced in a study of vaccination effects on CD4 cells after COVID-19 (dated by TCRdb to between 2021 and 2024). The receptor library was made with the immunoSEQ multiplex PCR assay. The table comes from immuneACCESS by way of TCRdb, which keeps in-frame sequences with V and J called. Part of the clones is missing from these tables; in studies checked, under half for an unresolved V gene and the rest for unknown reasons. The sample table shows about 72,000 clones, and 81% are seen once. The ten top clones hold 0.95% to 1.5% of the sample. Their recognized antigens are unknown. In the ViraFEST assay, PBMC were stimulated with viral peptide pools, and TCR sequencing was then used to find antigen-specific CD4+ T cell clonotypes based on their expansion. After approximately eleven days of culture, CD4+ T cells were isolated with the EasySep CD4+ T cell isolation kit. Participants received two doses of either the BNT162b2 or the mRNA-1273 mRNA SARS-CoV-2 vaccine.

The sequencing used CD4+ T cells from PBMCs cultured with HCoV-229E spike peptides, collected after COVID-19 vaccination. The sample's cell subset or site label, decoded: HCoV-229E spike overlapping peptide pool stimulation. The receptor source for this set is a human donor who received a COVID-19 vaccine.

The chain links TRBV5-1 to TRBJ1-1; D is unresolved. The CDR3 covers 14 residues. CDR1 is SGHRS, CDR2 YFSETQ, per germline. V was clipped by 0 bases and J by 7 bases, with 13 bases between them. The DNA for the CDR3 is TGCGCCAGCAGCTTGGACAGTCGGGAGCATGAAGCTTTCTTT. It yields the protein CASSLDSREHEAFF.

The V and J genes are TRBV28 and TRBJ1-5; 10 positions agree with TRBD1. CDR1 is MDHEN and CDR2 is SYDVKM in the germline V gene. This CDR3 region has 18 residues. V shed 7 bases and J 2 bases; nucleotides not matched to a gene: 14. The CDR3 is CASIIGGDRGRGNQPQHF. The DNA for the CDR3 is TGTGCCAGCATAATTGGGGGAGACAGGGGGCGCGGCAATCAGCCCCAGCATTTT.

The V and J genes are TRBV4-1 and TRBJ2-3, with 9 bases matching TRBD1. V dropped 3 bases and J dropped 0; count of bases not matched to a gene: 7. This CDR3 has 17 amino acids. Per the germline V gene, CDR1 is MGHRA and CDR2 is YSYEKL. The CDR3 nucleotides read TGCGCCAGCAGCCAGTCACCGGGACAGGGAAGCACAGATACGCAGTATTTT. Protein product: CASSQSPGQGSTDTQYF.

The chain joins TRBV6-5 to TRBJ2-7, with 8 positions matching TRBD2. The CDR3 sequence is 15 residues long. Germline V lookup: CDR1 MNHEY, CDR2 SVGAGI. The V gene end was trimmed by 6 bases and the J gene end by 3 bases; junction bases not matched to a gene: 10. CDR3 bases: TGTGCCAGCAGGACCTCCGGGGGGGCTAGCTACGAGCAGTACGTC. Translation gives CASRTSGGASYEQYV.

This clone was detected only once. The chain recombines TRBV10-3 with TRBJ1-1; possible D gene TRBD1, 6 bases. Trimming took off 0 bases at V and 5 bases at J, with 13 bases between the two ends. The germline CDR1 and CDR2 sequences are ENHRY and SYGVKD. The CDR3 runs 15 residues. CDR3 sequence (DNA): TGTGCCATCAGTGAGTCAGGGGGGAGTGAAACTGAAGCTTTCTTT. Translated: CAISESGGSETEAFF.

The chain has TRBV29-1 and TRBJ2-6; 7 bases agree with TRBD1. Germline V gene data show CDR1 as SQVTM and CDR2 as ANQGSEA. The junction had 3 bases not matched to a gene; V was cut back by 4 bases and J by 0 bases. This CDR3 region has 15 residues. The CDR3 reads CSVVGTASGANVLTF. CDR3 DNA: TGCAGCGTTGTAGGGACAGCCTCTGGGGCCAACGTCCTGACTTTC.

The sample holds a few counts of this clone. Other nucleotide sequences from this sample produce the same CDR3. J is TRBJ1-1 and V is TRBV5-8; weak D call: TRBD1 (5 bases). CDR1 is SGHTS, CDR2 YDEGEE, per germline. V was cut by 7 bases and J by 4 bases, with 8 bases left in between. This CDR3 has 11 amino acids. CDR3 DNA sequence: TGTGCCAGCCCGGGGGGCACTGAAGCTTTCTTT. Amino acids: CASPGGTEAFF.

The chain is built from TRBV27 and TRBJ2-5; 7 nucleotides agree with TRBD2. V was clipped by 7 bases and J by 2 bases; unmatched bases: 4. Per the germline V gene, CDR1 is MNHEY and CDR2 is SMNVEV (reference sequence). The CDR3 sequence is 13 residues long. CDR3 coding DNA: TGTGCCAGCATGAAGGGAGGGCAAGAGACCCAGTACTTC. It codes for CASMKGGQETQYF.

The gene calls are TRBV14 and TRBJ2-3, with 8 bases lining up with TRBD1. The CDR3 runs 17 residues. The junction had 15 bases not matched to a gene; V was cut back by 5 bases and J by 5 bases. Germline values: CDR1 SGHDN, CDR2 FVKESK. The CDR3 DNA sequence: TGTGCCAGCAGCAAGTCCCAGGGGGCCCTACTTATAGATACGCAGTATTTT. It specifies CASSKSQGALLIDTQYF.

The J gene is TRBJ2-3, the V gene TRBV27; D is unclear. The V gene lost 4 bases and the J gene lost 3 bases, with 8 bases spanning the gap. This CDR3 is 13 amino acids long. Germline CDR1 and CDR2: MNHEY and SMNVEV (reference sequence). The DNA of the CDR3 is TGTGCCAGCAGTTCACCAGGAACAGATACGCAGTATTTT. Its protein product is CASSSPGTDTQYF.

This sequence joins TRBV18 and TRBJ2-3; D is possibly TRBD2 (6 bases). Trimming took off 1 base at V and 2 bases at J, with 10 bases between the two ends. The CDR3 runs to 15 residues. Germline V gene lookup returns CDR1 KGHSH and CDR2 LQKENI. CDR3: CASSPRGDFTDTQYF. The CDR3 DNA is TGTGCCAGCTCACCACGGGGGGACTTCACAGATACGCAGTATTTT.

This rearrangement joins TRBV6-5 to TRBJ2-1, with 7 positions matching TRBD2. From germline, CDR1 is MNHEY and CDR2 SVGAGI. V shed 0 bases and J 4 bases; nucleotides not matched to a gene: 6. The CDR3 length is 16 residues. The CDR3 here is CASSYSKGGGYNEQFF. The DNA for the CDR3 is TGTGCCAGCAGTTACTCGAAGGGCGGGGGTTACAATGAGCAGTTCTTC.

V gene TRBV3-1 (or the pseudogene TRBV3-2) combines with J gene TRBJ1-5; no reliable D call. The CDR3 consists of 13 residues. Germline loops: CDR1 LGHDT, CDR2 YNNKEL (reference sequence). V lost 0 bases, J lost 5 bases, and 5 bases lay in between. The CDR3 DNA is TGTGCCAGCAGCCAAGATCGGGATCAGCCCCAGCATTTT. Amino acids: CASSQDRDQPQHF.

The chain links TRBV6-5 to TRBJ2-7; 8 bases are shared with TRBD2. This CDR3 is 15 amino acids long. Germline CDR1 reads MNHEY; CDR2 reads SVGAGI. V lost 4 bases, J lost 0 bases, and 5 bases stayed unmatched. Here the CDR3 reads CASSFTSGSSYEQYV. CDR3 coding DNA: TGTGCCAGCAGTTTTACTAGCGGTAGCTCCTACGAGCAGTACGTC.

This clone was picked up a small number of times. This sequence joins TRBV10-1 and TRBJ2-1; TRBD2 aligns across 11 bases. J gave up 4 bases and V 7 bases, and 6 bases lay outside the gene matches. CDR3 length: 15 residues. Germline V gives CDR1 WNHNN, CDR2 SYGVQD (reference sequence). CDR3 sequence reads: CASNTGTSGYNEQFF. The CDR3 nucleotides read TGCGCCAGCAATACCGGGACTAGCGGTTACAATGAGCAGTTCTTC.

The chain couples TRBV10-2 to TRBJ2-4, with D tentatively TRBD2 (6 bases). The CDR3 spans 18 residues. V lost 0 bases and J 1 base, leaving 16 bases between the germline ends. The germline gives CDR1 WSHSY, CDR2 SAAADI. The CDR3, as DNA: TGCGCCAGCAGTGAGTCGTTAACGGGGGACTTGGCCAAAAACATTCAGTACTTC. This gives the protein CASSESLTGDLAKNIQYF.

This chain connects TRBV7-8 to TRBJ2-5; D unresolved. Germline loops: CDR1 SGHVS, CDR2 FQNEAQ. Between the trimmed V and J ends, which lost 2 bases and 4 bases, there was a span of 8 bases. The CDR3 extends over 13 amino acids. The CDR3, as DNA: TGTGCCAGCAGCTTACAGGTGGGAGAGACCCAGTACTTC. Protein: CASSLQVGETQYF.

The rearrangement links TRBV5-1 to TRBJ2-5; 9 nucleotides match TRBD1. The CDR3 runs 14 residues. Germline CDR1 is SGHRS and CDR2 is YFSETQ. V was pared by 7 bases and J by 4 bases, with 8 bases of the junction left unmatched. As DNA, the CDR3 is TGCGCCAGCGGGCTTGGACAGGGGCTAGAGACCCAGTACTTC. Its translation: CASGLGQGLETQYF.

The chain recombines TRBV24-1 with TRBJ2-7; D unclear. Germline CDR1 reads KGHDR; CDR2 reads SFDVKD. Trimming removed 3 bases at V and 3 bases at J, with 8 bases between. The CDR3 runs 13 residues. CDR3 nucleotide sequence: TGTGCCACCAGTGATCCTGGGCTCTACGAGCAGTACGTC. This sequence encodes CATSDPGLYEQYV.

V is TRBV5-1 and J is TRBJ2-1; TRBD2 matches 8 bases. Germline V gene lookup returns CDR1 SGHRS and CDR2 YFSETQ. The CDR3 is 15 residues long. J was trimmed by 2 bases and V by 4 bases; bases with no gene match: 5. DNA of the CDR3: TGCGCCAGCAGCCCGACGCGGGGGGCCTACAATGAGCAGTTCTTC. As protein: CASSPTRGAYNEQFF.

This chain uses TRBV18 with TRBJ2-5; D gene uncertain. V was trimmed by 3 bases and J by 5 bases, leaving 13 bases between them. Germline CDR1 reads KGHSH; CDR2 reads LQKENI. The CDR3 runs 14 residues. The CDR3 region is CASSPQKRRETQYF. The CDR3 DNA reads as TGTGCCAGCTCACCCCAGAAACGGCGGGAGACCCAGTACTTC.

The chain recombines TRBV2 with TRBJ2-1; 12 nucleotides match TRBD2. Germline CDR1 reads SNHLY; CDR2 reads FYNNEI. This CDR3 has 18 amino acids. The V and J ends lost 6 bases and 6 bases, in that order; junction bases with no gene match: 15. The chain's CDR3 is CASRASEALAGGRNEQFF. The CDR3 DNA sequence: TGTGCCAGCAGGGCAAGTGAGGCTCTAGCGGGGGGGCGCAATGAGCAGTTCTTC. Complete variable domain (other parts from reference TRBV2 and TRBJ2-1): EPEVTQTPSHQVTQMGQEVILRCVPISNHLYFYWYRQILGQKVEFLVSFYNNEISEKSEIFDDQFSVERPDGSNFTLKIRSTKLEDSAMYFCASRASEALAGGRNEQFFGPGTRLTVL.

This clone was recorded only once. At one end, the junction sequence differs from germline, possibly due to a read error. The V gene is TRBV27, the J gene TRBJ1-1; 9 bases match TRBD1. This CDR3 comprises 14 residues. Germline V lookup: CDR1 MNHEY, CDR2 SMNVEV (reference sequence). Here the CDR3 reads CASSYDRGGTQAFF. The CDR3 nucleotides read TGTGCCAGCAGTTACGACAGGGGGGGCACTCAAGCTTTCTTT.

This clone was seen once. V usage is TRBV2 and J usage is TRBJ2-5; D is uncertain. Germline values: CDR1 SNHLY, CDR2 FYNNEI. The CDR3 contains 14 residues. V was cut by 3 bases and J by 9 bases, with 17 bases left in between. The CDR3 sequence is CASSDRLEFTSQYF. In DNA, the CDR3 is TGTGCCAGCAGTGACCGGCTAGAATTTACTTCCCAGTACTTC.

Points on this clone: Other DNA variants within this sample encode the same CDR3. The chain links TRBV24-1 to TRBJ2-1; 9 bases align to TRBD2. Germline assignment: CDR1 KGHDR and CDR2 SFDVKD. The V segment lost 3 bases and the J segment 7 bases; nucleotides outside the gene matches: 9. The CDR3 has 16 residues. The CDR3 region is CATSDHGGGAGNEQFF. In DNA, the CDR3 is TGTGCCACCAGTGATCACGGCGGGGGGGCCGGAAATGAGCAGTTCTTC.

This chain joins TRBV6-5 and TRBJ2-5; D possibly corresponds to TRBD1 (6 bases). CDR3 length: 14 amino acids. CDR1 is MNHEY and CDR2 is SVGAGI in the germline V gene. V lost 6 bases to trimming and J lost 6 bases, with 17 bases between them. In DNA form, the CDR3 reads TGTGCCAGCAGCACACCTACAGGGACGAAGACCCAGTACTTC. Its translation is CASSTPTGTKTQYF.

This clone appeared a few times. The chain employs TRBV5-5 and TRBJ2-7, with 7 bases that match TRBD1. The CDR3 consists of 13 residues. V lost 4 bases, J lost 5 bases, and 6 bases stayed unmatched. Germline V gene data show CDR1 as SGHKS and CDR2 as YYEKEE (reference sequence). The CDR3 loop is CASSRTGAHEQYV. The CDR3 coding sequence is TGTGCCAGCAGCAGAACAGGGGCCCACGAGCAGTACGTC.

The chain has TRBV3-1 (or the pseudogene TRBV3-2) and TRBJ1-6, with 11 bases aligning to TRBD1. The CDR3 contains 14 residues. Germline CDR1 reads LGHDT; CDR2 reads YNNKEL (reference sequence). Trimming cost V 3 bases and J 11 bases; bases outside gene matches: 3. DNA for the CDR3: TGTGCCAGCAGCCAGGGGACAGGGGGTCCACCCCTCCACTTT. Translation: CASSQGTGGPPLHF.

The chain employs TRBV9 and TRBJ2-2, with D possibly being TRBD1 (8 bases). The CDR3 totals 16 residues. Germline CDR1 SGDLS, CDR2 YYNGEE. V was trimmed by 3 bases and J by 6 bases, leaving 18 bases between them. CDR3 residues: CASSDIGQGGSGELFF. DNA of the CDR3: TGTGCCAGCAGCGACATAGGACAGGGAGGGTCCGGGGAGCTGTTTTTT.